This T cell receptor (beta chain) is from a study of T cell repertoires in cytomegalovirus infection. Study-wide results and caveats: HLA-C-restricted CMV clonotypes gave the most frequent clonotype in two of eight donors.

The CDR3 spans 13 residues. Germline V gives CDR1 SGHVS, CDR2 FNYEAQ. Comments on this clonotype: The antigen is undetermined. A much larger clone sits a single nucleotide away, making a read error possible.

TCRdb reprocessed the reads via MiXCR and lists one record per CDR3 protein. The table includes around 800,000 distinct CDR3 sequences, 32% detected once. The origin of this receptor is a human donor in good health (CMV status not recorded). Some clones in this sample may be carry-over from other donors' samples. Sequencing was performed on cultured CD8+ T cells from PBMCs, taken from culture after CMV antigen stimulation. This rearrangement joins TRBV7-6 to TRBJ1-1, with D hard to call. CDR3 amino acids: CVSSLGRSTEAFF. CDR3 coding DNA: TGTGTCAGCAGCTTAGGGAGGAGCACTGAAGCTTTCTTT.